The entry below describes one TCR beta chain. The data derive from a study of blood T cell repertoires in COVID-19. Looking at the study overall: PBMCs, B-cell-depleted T cells, or T cells were the source of the cDNA or gDNA that made up the material.

Seattle enrolled patients during active infection and tracked them longitudinally. Clones were sequenced by immunoSEQ multiplex PCR, and TCRdb holds only the in-frame ones, with some missing. The sample lists about 58,000 clones; approximately 78% were seen once. The CDR3 has 14 residues. This clonotype originated in a man between 60 and 75 years old with COVID-19, enrolled during active disease. The chain is built from TRBV21-1 and TRBJ1-6. TRBV21-1 is a listed pseudogene. Material: peripheral blood. CDR3 protein: CASSKRSHNSPLHF. Written as DNA, the CDR3 is TGTGCCAGCAGCAAACGGTCCCATAATTCACCCCTCCACTTT.